This entry is about one T cell receptor beta chain. Its antigen is as yet unknown. Included in the TCR beta cDNA libraries were unique molecular identifiers. There were roughly 1 to 11 million T cells, and some 500,000 cDNA molecules came from them. TCRdb passed the PCR reads through MiXCR, listing each CDR3 protein once. The sample includes roughly 870,000 distinct CDR3 sequences, about 50% of them seen just once. The data originate from a study of post-analysis software for immune sequencing data. Study-wide background: The courses of disease that were included comprised relapsing-remitting, secondary progressive and progressive-relapsing multiple sclerosis. Regarding the study as a whole: The study found significantly lower normalized Chao1 diversity in multiple sclerosis patients than in controls. When patients were compared with controls, a handful of TRBV segments were more frequent, TRBV5-6, TRBV5-1 and TRBV20-1 among them.

The CDR3 length is 16 residues. After removal of 6 bases from V and 1 base from J, the junction contained 9 bases not matched to a gene. Germline CDR1 is SQVTM and CDR2 is ANQGSEA. Sequencing input: blood. The chain joins TRBV29-1 to TRBJ2-5; 12 bases agree with TRBD2. The sequence came from a girl aged 10 to 17 with multiple sclerosis. Here the CDR3 reads CSVERLAGERQETQYF. The CDR3 DNA follows: TGCAGCGTAGAAAGACTAGCGGGGGAGCGCCAAGAGACCCAGTACTTC.